Listed here is a single T cell receptor (beta chain). V gave up 5 bases and J gave up 8 bases, with 10 bases separating them. Germline lookup yields CDR1 SGHTA and CDR2 FQGNSA. The length of the CDR3 is 13 residues. This sample is drawn from a study of T cell responses to AZD1222 COVID-19 vaccine. Clones were sequenced by immunoSEQ multiplex PCR, and TCRdb holds only the in-frame ones, with some missing. This repertoire shows about 130,000 clones, 70% to 90% found once; its top ten account for 4.2%. The sample consisted of peripheral blood, taken on day 0 of AZD1222 vaccination. This clonotype was sampled from an adult in good health. This chain uses TRBV7-2 with TRBJ1-6; D ambiguous. CDR3 sequence: CASSHAQDSPLHF. In DNA form, the CDR3 reads TGTGCCAGCAGCCACGCCCAGGATTCACCCCTCCACTTT.